This TCR beta chain was found in a study of cytomegalovirus exposure and HLA in healthy donors. In the study overall: Among the 370 or so donors who were genotyped, around 77% fell in the genetic ancestry cluster that is associated with self-reported Caucasian donors. Regarding the study as a whole: Roughly uniform depth of sequencing across donors was assumed in presence/absence analyses. Many donors carried some public TCRs, although rarity characterized most TCR sequences. One variant, a missense change in DCLRE1C, was linked in a later analysis to TCR beta V- and J-gene trimming.

A single count supports this clone. The antigen remains unidentified. A multiplex PCR was run with 60 Vbeta primers and 13 Jbeta primers. Clones were read by immunoSEQ multiplex PCR, and TCRdb kept only the in-frame ones, dropping some. The sample lists some 150,000 clones, about 80% occurring once. This CDR3 has 15 residues. V lost 3 bases to trimming and J lost 5 bases; unmatched junction nucleotides: 4. CDR1 MNHNS and CDR2 SASEGT come from the germline V gene. Sequencing was carried out using PBMCs. V gene TRBV6-1 combines with J gene TRBJ2-2; 9 bases agree with TRBD2. The receptor was derived from a man aged 18 to 30 in good health and CMV-seropositive. Written as DNA, the CDR3 is TGTGCCAGCAGTGATTGGGCGGGGGGGACCGGGGAGCTGTTTTTT. This translates into CASSDWAGGTGELFF.